One and the same sample provided the 21 T cell receptor beta chains below, sequenced in a study of cytomegalovirus exposure and HLA in healthy donors. The PCR made use of 60 Vbeta and 13 Jbeta primers. This table comes from immunoSEQ multiplex PCR, and its TCRdb copy is limited to in-frame clones, with some not included. This sample has tens of thousands of clones, with about 81% found just once. Material for sequencing was PBMCs. The receptors originated from a woman aged 40 to 49 in good health and CMV-seronegative.

The chain couples TRBV6-4 to TRBJ2-3; D perhaps matches TRBD1 (7 bases). Trimming cost V 5 bases and J 4 bases, with 19 bases left between them. The germline CDR1 and CDR2 sequences are MRHNA and SNTAGT. This CDR3 is built from 16 residues. The CDR3 bases are TGTGCCAGCAGTCCAGCCAGGGGGGATGGAGCAGATACGCAGTATTTT. It codes for CASSPARGDGADTQYF.

The V and J genes are TRBV9 and TRBJ2-7; perhaps TRBD2 as D (5 bases). CDR3 size: 14 residues. The germline V and J ends were trimmed by 2 bases and 3 bases, with 12 bases remaining between them. Germline CDR1 SGDLS, CDR2 YYNGEE. CDR3 nucleotide sequence: TGTGCCAGCAGCGTCCAGTCGGGATTCTACGAGCAGTACTTC. Residues: CASSVQSGFYEQYF.

The chain combines TRBV27 with TRBJ1-1, with 7 positions matching TRBD1. The V and J ends lost 4 bases and 7 bases, in that order; junction bases with no gene match: 3. There are 12 residues in the CDR3. Germline V gives CDR1 MNHEY, CDR2 SMNVEV (reference sequence). The CDR3 loop reads CASSSGQLEAFF. The DNA of the CDR3 is TGTGCCAGCAGTTCGGGACAGCTTGAAGCTTTCTTT.

The chain combines TRBV28 with TRBJ2-1, with 10 bases that match TRBD2. CDR1 and CDR2 from the germline V gene are MDHEN and SYDVKM. The CDR3 covers 14 residues. Trimming at V came to 7 bases and at J to 5 bases, leaving 5 bases not matched to a gene. CDR3 DNA: TGTGCCAGCACCCTAGCGGGAGAAGACAATGAGCAGTTCTTC. Its translation: CASTLAGEDNEQFF.

J is TRBJ1-5 and V is TRBV28; a weak D match, TRBD1 (6 bases). Trimming took off 2 bases at V and 2 bases at J, with 19 bases between the two ends. This CDR3 has 18 amino acids. The germline CDR1 and CDR2 sequences are MDHEN and SYDVKM. CDR3 residues: CASSLSRGGLYGNQPQHF. DNA of the CDR3: TGTGCCAGCAGTTTAAGTAGGGGGGGGCTTTATGGCAATCAGCCCCAGCATTTT.

The chain uses TRBV11-1 and TRBJ2-5; 9 bases agree with TRBD1. Trimming at V came to 4 bases and at J to 5 bases, leaving 14 bases not matched to a gene. This CDR3 region has 17 residues. Germline CDR1 is SGHAT and CDR2 is FQDESV (reference sequence). The CDR3 spells CASSSSTGTGPWETQYF. CDR3 in DNA: TGTGCCAGCAGCTCAAGTACCGGGACAGGGCCTTGGGAGACCCAGTACTTC.

The rearrangement joins TRBV5-6 to TRBJ2-1; D not resolved. Deletions cut 1 base from V and 3 bases from J, with 8 bases between. CDR3 length: 14 amino acids. The germline V gene encodes CDR1 SGHDT and CDR2 YYEEEE. The CDR3 nucleotides are TGTGCCAGCAGCTTGTCTGCAGACTACAATGAGCAGTTCTTC. This translates into CASSLSADYNEQFF.

This clone was observed once. This chain uses TRBV5-4 with TRBJ1-4; D remains unclear. The length of the CDR3 is 14 residues. From germline, CDR1 is SGHNT and CDR2 YYREEE (reference sequence). V lost 2 bases to trimming and J lost 3 bases, with 8 bases between them. The CDR3 DNA sequence: TGTGCCAGCAGCTTTAACAGCCCTAATGAAAAACTGTTTTTT. It specifies CASSFNSPNEKLFF. The variable domain in full, completed from reference TRBV5-4 and TRBJ1-4, reads ETGVTQSPTHLIKTRGQQVTLRCSSQSGHNTVSWYQQALGQGPQFIFQYYREEENGRGNFPPRFSGLQFPNYSSELNVNALELDDSALYLCASSFNSPNEKLFFGSGTQLSVL.

Turning to this clone: At one of its ends the junction is not consistent with the germline gene, which may arise from a read error. V and J are TRBV7-7 and TRBJ2-2, with 8 bases lining up with TRBD2. CDR1 and CDR2 (germline): SSHAT, FNYEAQ (reference sequence). The CDR3 spans 15 residues. DNA of the CDR3: TGTGCTAGCAGCTCGGGAGGGCGGGTCACCGGGGAGCTGTTTTTT. This codes for CASSSGGRVTGELFF. Based on the CDR3 plus reference TRBV7-7 and TRBJ2-2, the full variable domain is GAGVSQSPRYKVTKRGQDVTLRCDPISSHATLYWYQQALGQGPEFLTYFNYEAQPDKSGLPSDRFSAERPEGSISTLTIQRTEQRDSAMYRCASSSGGRVTGELFFGEGSRLTVL.

The CDR3 bases are TGTGCCAGCAGTGCGGGGGGATCCTACGAGCAGTACTTC. This encodes CASSAGGSYEQYF. The rearrangement joins TRBV28 to TRBJ2-7, with 8 bases aligning to TRBD2. There are 13 residues in the CDR3. CDR1 and CDR2 (germline): MDHEN, SYDVKM. V lost 5 bases, J lost 1 base, and 1 base stayed unmatched.

Comments on this clone: Sequence at one end of the junction differs from germline and may be a read error. The chain carries TRBV19 and TRBJ1-2, with 8 bases fitting TRBD1. Looked up from germline, CDR1 is LNHDA and CDR2 is SQIVND (reference sequence). This CDR3 has 12 amino acids. CDR3 loop: CASGGTGDGHTF. CDR3 DNA sequence: TGTGCCAGTGGCGGGACAGGCGATGGCCACACCTTC.

This sequence joins TRBV2 and TRBJ2-7; 7 nucleotides line up with TRBD1. The germline V gene has CDR1 SNHLY and CDR2 FYNNEI. The CDR3 extends over 14 amino acids. V trimming: 4 bases; J trimming: 3 bases; junction bases outside the gene matches: 6. This chain's CDR3 is CASSGGQFGYEQYF. Here the CDR3 DNA reads TGTGCCAGCAGTGGGGGACAGTTTGGCTACGAGCAGTACTTC.

This CDR3 is CASSLTIGASGRLYEQFF. CDR3 DNA: TGTGCCAGCAGTTTAACGATCGGGGCTAGCGGGAGACTGTATGAGCAGTTCTTC. This rearrangement joins TRBV27 to TRBJ2-1; TRBD2 matches 10 bases. The germline V gene has CDR1 MNHEY and CDR2 SMNVEV (reference sequence). The CDR3 sequence is 18 residues long. The trim removed 2 bases at V and 8 bases at J, leaving 15 bases unmatched.

The genes are TRBV28 and TRBJ1-2; D is ambiguous. V lost 6 bases and J 0 bases, leaving 8 bases between the germline ends. Germline V lookup: CDR1 MDHEN, CDR2 SYDVKM. The CDR3 length is 13 residues. This CDR3 is CASRGTANYGYTF. The CDR3 bases are TGTGCCAGCAGGGGCACCGCTAACTATGGCTACACCTTC.

The V gene is TRBV5-4, the J gene TRBJ2-7; D perhaps matches TRBD1 (5 bases). The CDR3 consists of 11 residues. With 3 bases removed from V and 6 bases from J, the gap between germline ends came to 7 bases. CDR1 SGHNT and CDR2 YYREEE come from the germline V gene (reference sequence). CDR3 residues: CASSSGLEQYF. CDR3 nucleotide sequence: TGTGCCAGCAGCTCAGGGCTCGAGCAGTACTTC.

A word on this clone: The same CDR3 arises from other DNA sequences in this sample as well. CDR3 sequence reads: CASSEFLYSNQPQHF. CDR3 coding DNA: TGTGCCAGCAGTGAGTTCCTCTATAGCAATCAGCCCCAGCATTTT. This chain connects TRBV2 to TRBJ1-5; D is uncertain. Germline V gene sequence: CDR1 SNHLY, CDR2 FYNNEI. The V and J ends lost 3 bases and 0 bases respectively, with 9 bases between them. The CDR3 has 15 residues.

This clone has only a few counts. The rearrangement joins TRBV11-2 to TRBJ1-3, with D possibly being TRBD1 (6 bases). This CDR3 contains 16 residues. CDR1 SGHAT and CDR2 FQNNGV come from the germline V gene. The V end was cut by 11 bases, the J end by 1 base, with 21 bases between. The CDR3 sequence: CACNDPGQKSGNTIYF. CDR3 coding DNA: TGTGCCTGCAACGATCCGGGACAAAAATCTGGAAACACCATATATTTT.

This clone has more than one count but fewer than ten. The genes are TRBV11-2 and TRBJ1-1; D is ambiguous. The germline V gene has CDR1 SGHAT and CDR2 FQNNGV. V was pared by 2 bases and J by 4 bases, with 5 bases between. The CDR3 contains 12 residues. The CDR3 loop reads CASSLRSTEAFF. CDR3 nucleotides: TGTGCCAGCAGCTTAAGGAGCACTGAAGCTTTCTTT. The variable domain in full, with the rest retrieved from reference TRBV11-2 and TRBJ1-1, is EAGVAQSPRYKIIEKRQSVAFWCNPISGHATLYWYQQILGQGPKLLIQFQNNGVVDDSQLPKDRFSAERLKGVDSTLKIQPAKLEDSAVYLCASSLRSTEAFFGQGTRLTVV.

This clone was recorded a few times. This sequence joins TRBV5-6 and TRBJ2-1; 9 nucleotides match TRBD1. Germline CDR1 and CDR2: SGHDT and YYEEEE. This CDR3 contains 15 residues. V lost 4 bases and J lost 0; bases outside the gene matches: 2. Here the CDR3 DNA reads TGTGCCAGCAGCCGACAGGGGGGCTCCTACAATGAGCAGTTCTTC. Translation gives CASSRQGGSYNEQFF. The full variable domain, completed using reference TRBV5-6 and TRBJ2-1, is DAGVTQSPTHLIKTRGQQVTLRCSPKSGHDTVSWYQQALGQGPQFIFQYYEEEERQRGNFPDRFSGHQFPNYSSELNVNALLLGDSALYLCASSRQGGSYNEQFFGPGTRLTVL.

V gene TRBV15 combines with J gene TRBJ1-2, with D unclear. The CDR3 sequence is 12 residues long. The V end was cut by 1 base, the J end by 8 bases, with 8 bases between. Per germline, CDR1 LNHNV and CDR2 YYDKDF (reference sequence). The CDR3 DNA follows: TGTGCCACCAGCAGAGGAGGGAGCGGCTACACCTTC. Encoded protein: CATSRGGSGYTF. The full variable domain, completed using reference TRBV15 and TRBJ1-2, is DAMVIQNPRYQVTQFGKPVTLSCSQTLNHNVMYWYQQKSSQAPKLLFHYYDKDFNNEADTPDNFQSRRPNTSFCFLDIRSPGLGDTAMYLCATSRGGSGYTFGSGTRLTVV.

The chain uses TRBV10-3 and TRBJ2-3; 8 positions match TRBD2. This CDR3 comprises 13 residues. Germline V lookup: CDR1 ENHRY, CDR2 SYGVKD. J was trimmed by 6 bases and V by 8 bases; bases with no gene match: 7. CDR3 coding DNA: TGTGCCATCTCAGGACTAGCAGGGGATACGCAGTATTTT. Its translation: CAISGLAGDTQYF.